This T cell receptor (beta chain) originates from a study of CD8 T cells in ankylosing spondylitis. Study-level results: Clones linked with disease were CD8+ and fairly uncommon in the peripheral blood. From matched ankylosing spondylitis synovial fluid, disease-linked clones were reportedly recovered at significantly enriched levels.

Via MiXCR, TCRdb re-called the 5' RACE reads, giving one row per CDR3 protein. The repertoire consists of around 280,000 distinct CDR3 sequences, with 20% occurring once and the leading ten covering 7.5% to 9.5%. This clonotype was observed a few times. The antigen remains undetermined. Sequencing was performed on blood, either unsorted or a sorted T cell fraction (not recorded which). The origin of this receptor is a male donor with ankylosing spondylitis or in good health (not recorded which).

CDR3 nucleotide sequence: TGCGCCAGCAGCTTGGAGGGGGCCTCCAACACCATATATTTT. It yields the protein CASSLEGASNTIYF. The chain employs TRBV5-1 and TRBJ1-3; 7 bases line up with TRBD1. This CDR3 has 14 amino acids. Trimming cost V 0 bases and J 7 bases; bases outside gene matches: 4. Looked up from germline, CDR1 is SGHRS and CDR2 is YFSETQ.